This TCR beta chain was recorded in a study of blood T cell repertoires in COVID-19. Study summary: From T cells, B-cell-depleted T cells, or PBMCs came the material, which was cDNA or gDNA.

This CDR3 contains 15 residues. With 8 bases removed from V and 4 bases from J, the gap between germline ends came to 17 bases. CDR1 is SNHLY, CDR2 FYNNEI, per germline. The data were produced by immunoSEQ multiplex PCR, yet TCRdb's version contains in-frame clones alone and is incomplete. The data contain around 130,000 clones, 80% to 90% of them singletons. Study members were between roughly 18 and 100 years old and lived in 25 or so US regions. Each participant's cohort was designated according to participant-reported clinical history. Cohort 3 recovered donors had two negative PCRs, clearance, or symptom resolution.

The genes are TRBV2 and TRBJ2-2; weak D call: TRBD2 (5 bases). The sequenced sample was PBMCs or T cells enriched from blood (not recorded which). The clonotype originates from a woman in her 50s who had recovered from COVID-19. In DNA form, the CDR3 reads TGTGCCAGCGCTTCCGAAGCGGCGCCCACCGGGGAGCTGTTTTTT. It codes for CASASEAAPTGELFF. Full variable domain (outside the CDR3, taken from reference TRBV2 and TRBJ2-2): EPEVTQTPSHQVTQMGQEVILRCVPISNHLYFYWYRQILGQKVEFLVSFYNNEISEKSEIFDDQFSVERPDGSNFTLKIRSTKLEDSAMYFCASASEAAPTGELFFGEGSRLTVL.